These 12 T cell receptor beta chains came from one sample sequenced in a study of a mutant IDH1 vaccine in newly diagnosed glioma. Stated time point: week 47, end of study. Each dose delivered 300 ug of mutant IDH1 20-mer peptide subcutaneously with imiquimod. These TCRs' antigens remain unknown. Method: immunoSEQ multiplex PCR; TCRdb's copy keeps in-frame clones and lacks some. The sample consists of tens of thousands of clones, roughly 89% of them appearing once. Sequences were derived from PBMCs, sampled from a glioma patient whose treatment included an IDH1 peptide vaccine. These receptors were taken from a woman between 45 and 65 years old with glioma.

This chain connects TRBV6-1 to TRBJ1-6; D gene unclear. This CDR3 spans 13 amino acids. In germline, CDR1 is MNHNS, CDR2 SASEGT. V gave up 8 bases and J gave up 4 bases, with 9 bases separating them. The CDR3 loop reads CASSRQYNSPLHF. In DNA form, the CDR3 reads TGTGCCAGCTCAAGACAATATAATTCACCCCTCCACTTT.

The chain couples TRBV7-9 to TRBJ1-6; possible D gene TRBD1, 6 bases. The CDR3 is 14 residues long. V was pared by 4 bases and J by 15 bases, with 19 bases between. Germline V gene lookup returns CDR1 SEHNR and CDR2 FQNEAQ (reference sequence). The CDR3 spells CASSSALTGYGLHF. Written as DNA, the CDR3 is TGTGCCAGCAGCTCGGCCCTCACAGGGTACGGCCTCCACTTT. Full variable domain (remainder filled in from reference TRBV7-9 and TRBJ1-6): DTGVSQNPRHKITKRGQNVTFRCDPISEHNRLYWYRQTLGQGPEFLTYFQNEAQLEKSRLLSDRFSAERPKGSFSTLEIQRTEQGDSAMYLCASSSALTGYGLHFGNGTRLTVT.

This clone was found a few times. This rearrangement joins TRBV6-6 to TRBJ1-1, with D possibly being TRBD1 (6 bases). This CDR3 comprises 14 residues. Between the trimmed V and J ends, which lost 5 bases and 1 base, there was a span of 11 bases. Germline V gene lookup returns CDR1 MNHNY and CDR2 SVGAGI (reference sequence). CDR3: CASSLGGGNTEAFF. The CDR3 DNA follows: TGTGCCAGCAGTCTAGGGGGTGGGAACACTGAAGCTTTCTTT.

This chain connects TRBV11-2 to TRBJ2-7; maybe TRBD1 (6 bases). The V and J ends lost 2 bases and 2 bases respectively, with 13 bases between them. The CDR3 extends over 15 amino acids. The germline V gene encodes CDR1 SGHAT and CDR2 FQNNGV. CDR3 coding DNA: TGTGCCAGCAGCTTAAGGGGCAGGGGTGCCTACGAGCAGTACTTC. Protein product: CASSLRGRGAYEQYF.

The DNA for the CDR3 is TGTGCCAGCAGTTTGCCCGGGACAGAAGCTTTCTTT. Its protein is CASSLPGTEAFF. J is TRBJ1-1 and V is TRBV28, with D possibly TRBD1 on 6 matching bases. Deletions cut 3 bases from V and 8 bases from J, with 10 bases between. This CDR3 region has 12 residues. Germline V gives CDR1 MDHEN, CDR2 SYDVKM.

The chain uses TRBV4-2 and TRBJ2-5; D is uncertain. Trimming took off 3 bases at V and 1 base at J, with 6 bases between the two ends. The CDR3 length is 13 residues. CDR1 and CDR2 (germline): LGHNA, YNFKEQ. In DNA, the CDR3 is TGTGCCAGCAGCCAGTACCCCCAAGAGACCCAGTACTTC. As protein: CASSQYPQETQYF.

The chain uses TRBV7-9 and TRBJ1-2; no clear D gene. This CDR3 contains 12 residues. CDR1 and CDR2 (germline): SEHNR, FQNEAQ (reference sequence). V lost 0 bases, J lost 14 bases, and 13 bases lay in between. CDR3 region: CASSLALGLETF. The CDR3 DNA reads TGTGCCAGCAGCTTAGCACTAGGTTTGGAGACCTTC.

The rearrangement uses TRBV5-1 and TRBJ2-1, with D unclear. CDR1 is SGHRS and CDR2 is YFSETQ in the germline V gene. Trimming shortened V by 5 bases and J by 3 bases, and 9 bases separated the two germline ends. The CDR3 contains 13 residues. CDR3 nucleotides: TGCGCCAGCAGTTCAGACAACTACAATGAGCAGTTCTTC. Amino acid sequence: CASSSDNYNEQFF.

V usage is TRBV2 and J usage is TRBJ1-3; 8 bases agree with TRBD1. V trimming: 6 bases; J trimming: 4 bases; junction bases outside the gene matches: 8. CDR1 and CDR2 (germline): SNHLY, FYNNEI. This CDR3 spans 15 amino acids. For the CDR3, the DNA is TGTGCCAGCAGCTACGGACAGGGAGTCGGAAACACCATATATTTT. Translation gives CASSYGQGVGNTIYF. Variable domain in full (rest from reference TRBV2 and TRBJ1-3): EPEVTQTPSHQVTQMGQEVILRCVPISNHLYFYWYRQILGQKVEFLVSFYNNEISEKSEIFDDQFSVERPDGSNFTLKIRSTKLEDSAMYFCASSYGQGVGNTIYFGEGSWLTVV.

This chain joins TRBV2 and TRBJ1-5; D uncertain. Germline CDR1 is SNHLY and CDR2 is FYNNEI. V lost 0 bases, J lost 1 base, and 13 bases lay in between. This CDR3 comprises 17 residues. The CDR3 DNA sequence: TGTGCCAGCAGTGAAGCGCTTCGGAGGTCCAGCAATCAGCCCCAGCATTTT. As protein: CASSEALRRSSNQPQHF.

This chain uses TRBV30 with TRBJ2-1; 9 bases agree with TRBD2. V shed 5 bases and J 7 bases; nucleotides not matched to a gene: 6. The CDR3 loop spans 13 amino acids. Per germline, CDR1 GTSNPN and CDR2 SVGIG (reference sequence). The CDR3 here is CAWEGTSRNEQFF. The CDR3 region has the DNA TGTGCCTGGGAGGGGACTAGCAGAAATGAGCAGTTCTTC.

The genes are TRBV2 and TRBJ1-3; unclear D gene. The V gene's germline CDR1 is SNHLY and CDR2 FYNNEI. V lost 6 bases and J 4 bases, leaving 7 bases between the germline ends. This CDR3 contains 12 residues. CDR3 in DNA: TGTGCCAGCAGAGACGGCGGAAACACCATATATTTT. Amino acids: CASRDGGNTIYF.